This TCR beta chain derives from a study of blood T cells in healthy people across ages. Findings of the study overall: Researchers judged that diversity estimates from one million T cells fell short of true values. Unsorted PBMCs ruled out conclusive naive versus antigen-experienced comparison.

The authors ran a second PCR of about 6 to 12 cycles using a sample-barcoded 5' primer and a J-beta primer mix. MiXCR was run by TCRdb on the 5' RACE reads, yielding one entry per CDR3 protein. The sample holds about 400,000 distinct CDR3 sequences, roughly half seen once. The table lists this clonotype with a few counts. Its specificity is not known. The CDR3 loop spans 18 amino acids. Germline loops: CDR1 MGHRA, CDR2 YSYEKL. Trimming cost V 4 bases and J 1 base; bases outside gene matches: 10. The specimen sequenced was blood. This chain links TRBV4-1 with TRBJ2-1, with 10 bases lining up with TRBD2. The receptor comes from a man between 60 and 75 years old in good health. The CDR3 coding sequence is TGCGCCAGCAGCCGGACCTTTAGCGGGGGGTCATCCTACAATGAGCAGTTCTTC. Encoded protein: CASSRTFSGGSSYNEQFF.